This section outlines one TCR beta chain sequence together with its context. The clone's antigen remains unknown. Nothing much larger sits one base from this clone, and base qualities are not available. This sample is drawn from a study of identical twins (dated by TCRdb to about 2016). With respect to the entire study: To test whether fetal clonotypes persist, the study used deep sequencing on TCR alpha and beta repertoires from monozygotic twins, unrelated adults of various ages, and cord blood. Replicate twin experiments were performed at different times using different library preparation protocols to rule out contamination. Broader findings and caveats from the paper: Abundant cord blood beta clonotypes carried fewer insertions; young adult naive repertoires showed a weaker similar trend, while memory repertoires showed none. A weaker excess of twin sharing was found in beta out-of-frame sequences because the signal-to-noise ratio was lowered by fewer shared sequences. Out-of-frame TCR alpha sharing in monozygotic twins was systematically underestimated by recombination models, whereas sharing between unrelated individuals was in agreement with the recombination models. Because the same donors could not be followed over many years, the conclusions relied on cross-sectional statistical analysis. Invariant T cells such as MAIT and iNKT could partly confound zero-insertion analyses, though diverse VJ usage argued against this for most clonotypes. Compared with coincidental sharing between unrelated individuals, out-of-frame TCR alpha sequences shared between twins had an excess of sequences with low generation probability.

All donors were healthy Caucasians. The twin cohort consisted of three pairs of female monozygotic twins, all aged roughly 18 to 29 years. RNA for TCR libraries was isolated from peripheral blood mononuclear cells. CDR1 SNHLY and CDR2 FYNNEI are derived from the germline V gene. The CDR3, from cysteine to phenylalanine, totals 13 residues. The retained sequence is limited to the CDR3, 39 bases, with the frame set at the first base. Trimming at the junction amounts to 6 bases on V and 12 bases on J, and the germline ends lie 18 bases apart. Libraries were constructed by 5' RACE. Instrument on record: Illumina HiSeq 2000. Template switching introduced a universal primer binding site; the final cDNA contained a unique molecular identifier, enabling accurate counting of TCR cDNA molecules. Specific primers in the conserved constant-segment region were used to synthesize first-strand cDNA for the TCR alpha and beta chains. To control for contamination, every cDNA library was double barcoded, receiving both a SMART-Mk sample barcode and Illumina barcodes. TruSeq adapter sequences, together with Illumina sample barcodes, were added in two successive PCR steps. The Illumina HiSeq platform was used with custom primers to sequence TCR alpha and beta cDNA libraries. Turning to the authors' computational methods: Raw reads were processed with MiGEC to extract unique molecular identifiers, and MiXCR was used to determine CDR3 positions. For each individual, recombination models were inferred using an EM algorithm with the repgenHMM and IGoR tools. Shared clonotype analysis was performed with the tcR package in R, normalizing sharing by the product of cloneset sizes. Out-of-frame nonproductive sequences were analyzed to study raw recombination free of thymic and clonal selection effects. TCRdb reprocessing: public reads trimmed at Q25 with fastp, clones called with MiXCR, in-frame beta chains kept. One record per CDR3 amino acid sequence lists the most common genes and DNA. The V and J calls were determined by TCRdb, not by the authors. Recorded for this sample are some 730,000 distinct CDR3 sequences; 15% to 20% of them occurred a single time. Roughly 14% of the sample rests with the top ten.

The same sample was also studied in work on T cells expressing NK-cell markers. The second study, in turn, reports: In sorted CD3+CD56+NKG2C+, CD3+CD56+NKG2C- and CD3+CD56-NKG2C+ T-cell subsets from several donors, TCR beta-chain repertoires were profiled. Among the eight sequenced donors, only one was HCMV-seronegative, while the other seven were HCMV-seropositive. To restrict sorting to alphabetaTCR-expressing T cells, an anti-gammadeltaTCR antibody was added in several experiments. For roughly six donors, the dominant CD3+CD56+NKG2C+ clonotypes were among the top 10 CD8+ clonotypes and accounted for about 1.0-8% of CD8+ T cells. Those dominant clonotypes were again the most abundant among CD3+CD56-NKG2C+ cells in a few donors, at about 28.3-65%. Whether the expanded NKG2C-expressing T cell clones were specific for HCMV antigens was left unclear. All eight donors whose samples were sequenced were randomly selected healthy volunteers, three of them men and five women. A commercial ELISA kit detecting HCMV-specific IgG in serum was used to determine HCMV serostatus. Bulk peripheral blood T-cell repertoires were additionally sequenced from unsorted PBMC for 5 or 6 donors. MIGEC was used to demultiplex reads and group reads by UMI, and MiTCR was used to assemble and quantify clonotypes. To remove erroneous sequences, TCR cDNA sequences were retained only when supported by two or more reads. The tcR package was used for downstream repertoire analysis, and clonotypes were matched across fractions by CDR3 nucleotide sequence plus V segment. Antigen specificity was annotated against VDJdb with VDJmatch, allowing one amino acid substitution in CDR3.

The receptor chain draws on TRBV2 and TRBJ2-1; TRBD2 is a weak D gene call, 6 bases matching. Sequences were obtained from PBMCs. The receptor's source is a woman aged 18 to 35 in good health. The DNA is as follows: TGTGCCAGCAGGGGGGACTCGGCCTTAGGGCAGTTCTTC. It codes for CASRGDSALGQFF.